The 23 T cell receptor beta chains given below trace back to one sample, sequenced in a study of Ad26.COV2.S vaccination and SARS-CoV-2 variants. Treatment: roughly 20 received Ad26.COV2.S at low or high dose, single or two shots; about 5 received placebo; per-sample allocation not given. The samples date from day 63 after the first vaccine or placebo injection. Method: immunoSEQ multiplex PCR; TCRdb's copy keeps in-frame clones and lacks some. The sample holds roughly 300,000 clones, approximately 90% seen once. Sequenced here: peripheral blood, sampled in a trial of Ad26.COV2.S vaccine versus placebo. Receptors were obtained from a person aged 18 to 59 who received the Ad26.COV2.S COVID-19 vaccine or a placebo.

The rearrangement joins TRBV30 to TRBJ2-2; 15 bases line up with TRBD2. CDR3 size: 19 residues. Germline values: CDR1 GTSNPN, CDR2 SVGIG (reference sequence). V was pared by 2 bases and J by 2 bases, with 9 bases of the junction left unmatched. For the CDR3, the DNA is TGTGCCTGGAGTCGCCTGGGACTAGCGGGAGGTAGAAACACCGGGGAGCTGTTTTTT. Residues: CAWSRLGLAGGRNTGELFF.

The chain carries TRBV10-3 and TRBJ2-7; no firm D call. There are 12 residues in the CDR3. Trimming took 1 base from V and 7 from J, leaving 8 bases between them. Germline loops: CDR1 ENHRY, CDR2 SYGVKD. The CDR3 coding sequence is TGTGCCATCAGTGAGTTGGCTAGAGAGCAGTACTTC. It is translated as CAISELAREQYF.

The chain carries TRBV5-1 and TRBJ2-5, with 7 bases identical to TRBD1. Germline CDR1 is SGHRS and CDR2 is YFSETQ. The CDR3 extends over 15 amino acids. Trimming at V came to 0 bases and at J to 3 bases, leaving 5 bases not matched to a gene. CDR3 sequence: CASSLAGGREETQYF. The CDR3 DNA is TGCGCCAGCAGCTTGGCAGGGGGACGAGAAGAGACCCAGTACTTC.

The CDR3 spells CASTKNPSGRELFF. CDR3 nucleotides: TGTGCCAGCACTAAAAACCCCTCAGGGAGGGAACTGTTTTTT. The gene calls are TRBV6-5 and TRBJ1-4, with TRBD1 as a possible D gene (5 bases). CDR1 and CDR2 from the germline V gene are MNHEY and SVGAGI. CDR3 length equals 14 residues. V lost 7 bases, J lost 12 bases, and 21 bases lay in between.

The chain combines TRBV5-1 with TRBJ1-5, with a possible D match to TRBD1 (6 bases). The CDR3 consists of 13 residues. Trimming took 4 bases from V and 5 from J, leaving 10 bases between them. Germline-derived CDR1 and CDR2 are SGHRS and YFSETQ. CDR3 sequence (DNA): TGCGCCAGCAGCCCAGGGGTTGATCAGCCCCAGCATTTT. Translated: CASSPGVDQPQHF.

This clone was observed a single time. V is TRBV18 and J is TRBJ1-4, with D hard to call. The CDR3 spans 14 residues. V was trimmed by 3 bases and J by 7 bases, leaving 12 bases between them. Germline V CDR1 and CDR2: KGHSH, LQKENI. CDR3 nucleotide sequence: TGTGCCAGCTCACCTTCCCGGGGTGGTGAAAAACTGTTTTTT. It yields the protein CASSPSRGGEKLFF.

The chain recombines TRBV10-3 with TRBJ1-5; no clear D gene. This CDR3 region has 12 residues. Germline CDR1 reads ENHRY; CDR2 reads SYGVKD. The V end was cut by 2 bases, the J end by 2 bases, with 1 base between. The CDR3 loop reads CAISEGNQPQHF. CDR3 nucleotides: TGTGCCATCAGTGAGGGCAATCAGCCCCAGCATTTT.

The chain links TRBV6-1 to TRBJ1-3; D remains ambiguous. CDR3 length equals 15 residues. Between the trimmed V and J ends, which lost 0 bases and 4 bases, there was a span of 10 bases. Germline V gene data show CDR1 as MNHNS and CDR2 as SASEGT. In DNA form, the CDR3 reads TGTGCCAGCAGTGAAGCATCCGTCTCCGGAAACACCATATATTTT. Translated: CASSEASVSGNTIYF.

This chain uses TRBV2 with TRBJ1-1; perhaps TRBD1 as D (5 bases). Trimming removed 10 bases from V and 3 bases from J, with 15 bases in between. Germline V gene sequence: CDR1 SNHLY, CDR2 FYNNEI. The CDR3 contains 13 residues. This CDR3 is CATSSREDTEAFF. Written as DNA, the CDR3 is TGTGCCACCTCGAGCAGGGAGGACACTGAAGCTTTCTTT. The whole variable domain, filled in from reference TRBV2 and TRBJ1-1, reads EPEVTQTPSHQVTQMGQEVILRCVPISNHLYFYWYRQILGQKVEFLVSFYNNEISEKSEIFDDQFSVERPDGSNFTLKIRSTKLEDSAMYFCATSSREDTEAFFGQGTRLTVV.

This clone was observed a single time. The chain recombines TRBV3-1 (or the pseudogene TRBV3-2) with TRBJ2-3; 9 bases align to TRBD2. CDR1 and CDR2 (germline): LGHDT, YNNKEL (reference sequence). This CDR3 contains 16 residues. V lost 3 bases to trimming and J lost 4 bases; unmatched junction nucleotides: 8. CDR3 nucleotide sequence: TGTGCCAGCAGCCACCGAGCGGGGGGAAGTTCAGATACGCAGTATTTT. Protein: CASSHRAGGSSDTQYF.

A few counts support this clone. J is TRBJ2-7 and V is TRBV5-1; D gene unclear. Germline CDR1 reads SGHRS; CDR2 reads YFSETQ. V lost 0 bases and J lost 0, with 4 bases in between. The CDR3 spans 13 residues. The CDR3 protein is CASSLGSSYEQYF. The CDR3 nucleotides are TGCGCCAGCAGCTTGGGCAGCTCCTACGAGCAGTACTTC.

The chain uses TRBV7-2 and TRBJ2-1; 9 bases fit TRBD2. V lost 5 bases to trimming and J lost 4 bases; unmatched junction nucleotides: 6. CDR1 is SGHTA and CDR2 is FQGNSA in the germline V gene. This CDR3 spans 15 amino acids. The CDR3 nucleotides are TGTGCCAGCAGCCGTCAAGCGGGGGGATACAATGAGCAGTTCTTC. Its protein is CASSRQAGGYNEQFF.

The genes are TRBV6-6 and TRBJ1-6; D remains unclear. Trimming stripped 4 bases from V and 8 bases from J, with 18 bases between. CDR3 length: 16 amino acids. Germline loops: CDR1 MNHNY, CDR2 SVGAGI (reference sequence). CDR3 DNA sequence: TGTGCCAGCAGTTTGTTTAAGGGCCTTCCGGATTCACCCCTCCACTTT. This encodes CASSLFKGLPDSPLHF.

The CDR3 coding sequence is TGTGCCAGCCGATTCCGGGACAGAGACAATTCACCCCTCCACTTT. Translating it yields CASRFRDRDNSPLHF. The chain employs TRBV2 and TRBJ1-6; 7 bases agree with TRBD1. Trimming removed 8 bases from V and 7 bases from J; junction bases left unmatched: 11. Germline V gene data show CDR1 as SNHLY and CDR2 as FYNNEI. The CDR3 loop spans 15 amino acids.

This clone has just one count. The rearrangement uses TRBV6-2 or TRBV6-3 and TRBJ2-1, with 9 bases lining up with TRBD2. Trimming removed 3 bases from V and 9 bases from J; junction bases left unmatched: 9. CDR1 and CDR2 from the germline V gene are MNHEY and SVGEGT. The length of the CDR3 is 15 residues. Here the CDR3 reads CASSYTGTSRGEQFF. The CDR3 bases are TGTGCCAGCAGTTATACCGGGACTAGCCGGGGTGAGCAGTTCTTC.

The chain recombines TRBV3-1 (or the pseudogene TRBV3-2) with TRBJ2-7; D gene uncertain. Trimming cost V 2 bases and J 0 bases, with 8 bases left between them. The CDR3 runs 14 residues. Germline V gene lookup returns CDR1 LGHDT and CDR2 YNNKEL (reference sequence). The DNA for the CDR3 is TGTGCCAGCAGCCAAAGGATAAGCTCCTACGAGCAGTACTTC. Protein sequence: CASSQRISSYEQYF.

This clone has just one count. The rearrangement joins TRBV20-1 to TRBJ2-1; TRBD1 aligns across 9 bases. V lost 5 bases to trimming and J lost 12 bases; unmatched junction nucleotides: 5. The CDR3 spans 11 residues. Germline V gene sequence: CDR1 DFQATT, CDR2 SNEGSKA (reference sequence). The CDR3 sequence is CSAYRGQGQFF. The CDR3 coding sequence is TGCAGTGCTTACAGGGGGCAGGGGCAGTTCTTC.

The J gene is TRBJ2-1, the V gene TRBV4-1, with a weak D call TRBD2 (6 bases). This CDR3 is 14 amino acids long. Germline V gene data show CDR1 as MGHRA and CDR2 as YSYEKL. V was shortened by 0 bases and J by 12 bases, with 15 bases between the two germline ends. The CDR3 reads CASSQEWSPGGQFF. As DNA, the CDR3 is TGCGCCAGCAGCCAAGAATGGTCACCCGGGGGGCAGTTCTTC.

The chain carries TRBV7-2 and TRBJ1-6; D is ambiguous. Germline V gives CDR1 SGHTA, CDR2 FQGNSA. The CDR3 has 14 amino acids. The V and J ends lost 6 bases and 5 bases respectively, with 11 bases between them. CDR3 region: CASRRGQHNSPLHF. In DNA form, the CDR3 reads TGTGCCAGCAGGCGAGGGCAGCATAATTCACCCCTCCACTTT.

The chain combines TRBV30 with TRBJ1-4, with D possibly matching TRBD1 (6 bases). CDR3 size: 15 residues. CDR1 and CDR2 from the germline V gene are GTSNPN and SVGIG (reference sequence). V was clipped by 5 bases and J by 3 bases, with 16 bases between them. The CDR3 DNA reads TGTGCCTGGGAACAGGGTAAAGGGCCTAATGAAAAACTGTTTTTT. This codes for CAWEQGKGPNEKLFF.

The chain links TRBV19 to TRBJ2-2; TRBD1 matches 10 bases. The CDR3 covers 16 residues. Germline trimming cut 7 bases from V and 5 bases from J; bases unmatched to any gene: 10. The germline V gene encodes CDR1 LNHDA and CDR2 SQIVND (reference sequence). The CDR3 reads CASTLLTGQGTGELFF. CDR3 coding DNA: TGTGCCAGTACCTTACTCACGGGACAGGGGACCGGGGAGCTGTTTTTT.

CDR3 coding DNA: TGTGCCAGCAGCCCCCCGGGGGTGCCAGATACGCAGTATTTT. Translated: CASSPPGVPDTQYF. The chain has TRBV3-1 (or the pseudogene TRBV3-2) and TRBJ2-3, with TRBD2 as a possible D gene (6 bases). The V end lost 4 bases, the J end lost 4 bases, and 12 bases lay between the germline ends. This CDR3 comprises 14 residues. The germline gives CDR1 LGHDT, CDR2 YNNKEL (reference sequence).

The V call is TRBV4-3, the J call TRBJ2-1; possibly TRBD2 for D (6 bases). V lost 0 bases to trimming and J lost 9 bases, with 12 bases between them. Germline V gene lookup returns CDR1 LGHNA and CDR2 YSLEER. The CDR3 consists of 14 residues. For the CDR3, the DNA is TGCGCCAGCAGCCAAGATCGGGAGTTTGGTGAGCAGTTCTTC. This translates into CASSQDREFGEQFF.